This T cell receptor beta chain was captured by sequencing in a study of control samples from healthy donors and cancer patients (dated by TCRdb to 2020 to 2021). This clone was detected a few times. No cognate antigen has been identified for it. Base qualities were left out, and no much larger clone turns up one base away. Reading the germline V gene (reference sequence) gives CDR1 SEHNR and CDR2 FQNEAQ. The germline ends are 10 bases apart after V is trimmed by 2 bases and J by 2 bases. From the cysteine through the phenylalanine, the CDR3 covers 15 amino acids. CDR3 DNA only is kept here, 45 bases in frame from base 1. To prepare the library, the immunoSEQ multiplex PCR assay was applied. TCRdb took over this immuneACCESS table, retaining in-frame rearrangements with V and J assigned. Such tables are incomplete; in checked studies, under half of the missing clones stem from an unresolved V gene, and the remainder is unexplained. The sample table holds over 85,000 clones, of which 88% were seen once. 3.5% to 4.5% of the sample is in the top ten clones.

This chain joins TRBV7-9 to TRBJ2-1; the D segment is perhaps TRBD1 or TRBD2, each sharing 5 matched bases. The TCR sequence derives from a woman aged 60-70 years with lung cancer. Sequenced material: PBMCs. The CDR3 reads CASSLRGRTYNEQFF. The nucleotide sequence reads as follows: TGTGCCAGCAGCTTACGGGGCAGAACCTACAATGAGCAGTTCTTC.